This T cell receptor (beta chain) was identified in a study of blood T cell repertoires in COVID-19. In the study overall: Specimens from acute and convalescent COVID-19 originated in the United States, Italy and Spain. PBMCs, B-cell-depleted T cells, or T cells provided the cDNA or gDNA that made up the material.

Study processing details: Reference gene primer amplification yielded estimated nucleated cell counts. Some clones are missing from TCRdb's copy, which holds only in-frame ones; the method was immunoSEQ multiplex PCR. V, J and clone size are those of that table, while D and trimming were read from the DNA. This sample has just under 150,000 clones, with 75% to 90% found just once. Germline V gene lookup returns CDR1 SGHAT and CDR2 FQNNGV. The CDR3 runs 16 residues. After removal of 4 bases from V and 9 bases from J, the junction contained 9 bases not matched to a gene. Sequenced material: peripheral blood. The TCR was taken from a man aged 50 or older who had recovered from COVID-19. The chain couples TRBV11-2 to TRBJ1-6, with 10 positions matching TRBD1. CDR3 sequence: CASSSRDRGRSSPLHF. In DNA form, the CDR3 reads TGTGCCAGCAGCTCCCGGGACAGGGGAAGGAGTTCACCCCTCCACTTT.